The clone carrying this TCR beta chain was detected once. The antigen is unknown. The data derive from a study of CD8+ T cells in alopecia areata. In the study overall: Tofacitinib lasted 6 to 18 months, then 6 months off drug. Study-level findings and limits: Scalp lesions, especially in alopecia totalis/universalis, had higher clonality than normal scalp.

The V end was cut by 0 bases, the J end by 2 bases, with 6 bases between. Germline CDR1 and CDR2: SGHRS and YFSETQ. The CDR3 has 13 residues. Treatment reported: oral pan-JAK inhibitor, 5-10 mg twice daily. Specimens obtained from alopecia areata patients comprised lesional scalp punch biopsies and peripheral blood. RNA extraction was followed by reverse transcription into cDNA, which acted as the sequencing template. Sequencing was performed with immunoSEQ multiplex PCR; in TCRdb, only in-frame clones are kept and a portion is missing. The data hold fewer than 100,000 clones, with around 60% observed a single time.

The clonotype originates from a human donor with alopecia areata. The rearrangement joins TRBV5-1 to TRBJ2-7; D ambiguous. The material was CD8+ T cells sorted from blood, obtained at week 4, from a patient treated with tofacitinib. Here the CDR3 DNA reads TGCGCCAGCAGCTTGGACAGAACCTACGAGCAGTACTTC. Translating gives CASSLDRTYEQYF. Full variable domain (missing parts from reference TRBV5-1 and TRBJ2-7): KAGVTQTPRYLIKTRGQQVTLSCSPISGHRSVSWYQQTPGQGLQFLFEYFSETQRNKGNFPGRFSGRQFSNSRSEMNVSTLELGDSALYLCASSLDRTYEQYFGPGTRLTVT.